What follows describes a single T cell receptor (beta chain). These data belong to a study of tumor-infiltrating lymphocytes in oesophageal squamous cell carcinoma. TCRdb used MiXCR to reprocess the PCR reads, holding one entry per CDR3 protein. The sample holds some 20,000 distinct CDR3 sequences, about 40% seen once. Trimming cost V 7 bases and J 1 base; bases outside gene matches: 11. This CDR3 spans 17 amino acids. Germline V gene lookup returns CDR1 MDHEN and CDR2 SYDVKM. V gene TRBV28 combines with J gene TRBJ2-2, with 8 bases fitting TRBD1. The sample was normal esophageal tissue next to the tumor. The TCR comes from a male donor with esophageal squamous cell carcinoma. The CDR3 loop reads CASNNPAGTGNTGELFF. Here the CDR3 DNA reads TGTGCCAGCAACAATCCCGCCGGGACAGGGAACACCGGGGAGCTGTTTTTT.